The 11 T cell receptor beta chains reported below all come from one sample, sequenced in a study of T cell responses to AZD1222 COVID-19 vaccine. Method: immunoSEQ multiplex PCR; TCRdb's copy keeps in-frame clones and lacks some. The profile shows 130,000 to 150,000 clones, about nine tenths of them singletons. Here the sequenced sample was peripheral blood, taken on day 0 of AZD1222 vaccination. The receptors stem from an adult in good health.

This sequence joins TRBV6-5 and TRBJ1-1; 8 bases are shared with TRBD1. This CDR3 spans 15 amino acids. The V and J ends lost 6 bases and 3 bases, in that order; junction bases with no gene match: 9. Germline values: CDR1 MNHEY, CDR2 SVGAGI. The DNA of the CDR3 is TGTGCCAGCAGACCGTGGGACAGGAGGGACACTGAAGCTTTCTTT. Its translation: CASRPWDRRDTEAFF.

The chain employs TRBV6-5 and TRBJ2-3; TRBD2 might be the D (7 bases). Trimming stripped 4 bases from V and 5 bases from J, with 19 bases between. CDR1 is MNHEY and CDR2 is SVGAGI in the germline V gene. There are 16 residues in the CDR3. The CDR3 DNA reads TGTGCCAGCAGTTCCCTTGGGGGGGGGCCTAGAGATACGCAGTATTTT. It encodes CASSSLGGGPRDTQYF.

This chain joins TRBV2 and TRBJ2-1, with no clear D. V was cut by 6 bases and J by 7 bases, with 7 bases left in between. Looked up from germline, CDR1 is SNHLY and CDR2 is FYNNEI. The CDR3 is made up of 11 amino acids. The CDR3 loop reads CASSIMNEQFF. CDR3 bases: TGTGCCAGCAGCATTATGAATGAGCAGTTCTTC.

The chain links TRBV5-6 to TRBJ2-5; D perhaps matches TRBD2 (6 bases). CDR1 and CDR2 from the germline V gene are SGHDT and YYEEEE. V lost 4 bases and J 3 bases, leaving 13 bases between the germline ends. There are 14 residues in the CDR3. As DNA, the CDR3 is TGTGCCAGCAGCGCGGGGCTTGCGGAAGAGACCCAGTACTTC. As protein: CASSAGLAEETQYF.

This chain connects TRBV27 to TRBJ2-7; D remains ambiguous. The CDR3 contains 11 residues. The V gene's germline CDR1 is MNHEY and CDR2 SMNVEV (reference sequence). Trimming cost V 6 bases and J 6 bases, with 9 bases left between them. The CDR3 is CASSASGEQYF. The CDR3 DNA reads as TGTGCCAGCAGCGCTTCAGGCGAGCAGTACTTC.

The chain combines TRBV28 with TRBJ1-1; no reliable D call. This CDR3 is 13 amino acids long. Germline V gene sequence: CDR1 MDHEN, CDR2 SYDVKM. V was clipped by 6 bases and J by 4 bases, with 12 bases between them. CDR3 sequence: CASRPSDGTEAFF. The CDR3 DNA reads TGTGCCAGCAGGCCCTCGGACGGCACTGAAGCTTTCTTT.

The CDR3 DNA follows: TGTGCCAGCAGCTCCACTAGACCTGCCTACGAGCAGTACTTC. Its translation: CASSSTRPAYEQYF. This chain joins TRBV6-5 and TRBJ2-7; weak D call: TRBD2 (5 bases). The CDR3 totals 14 residues. Germline V CDR1 and CDR2: MNHEY, SVGAGI. Trimming took off 6 bases at V and 2 bases at J, with 14 bases between the two ends.

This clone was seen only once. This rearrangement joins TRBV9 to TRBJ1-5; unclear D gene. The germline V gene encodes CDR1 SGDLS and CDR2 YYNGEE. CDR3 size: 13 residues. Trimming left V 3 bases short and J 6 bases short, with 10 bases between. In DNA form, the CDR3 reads TGTGCCAGCAGCGCCACGGGCTCTCAGCCCCAGCATTTT. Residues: CASSATGSQPQHF. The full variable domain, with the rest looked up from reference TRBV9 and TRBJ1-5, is DSGVTQTPKHLITATGQRVTLRCSPRSGDLSVYWYQQSLDQGLQFLIQYYNGEERAKGNILERFSAQQFPDLHSELNLSSLELGDSALYFCASSATGSQPQHFGDGTRLSIL.

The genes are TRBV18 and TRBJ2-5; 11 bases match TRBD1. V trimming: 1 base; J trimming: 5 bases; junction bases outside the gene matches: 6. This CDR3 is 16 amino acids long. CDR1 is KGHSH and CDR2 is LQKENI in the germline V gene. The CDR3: CASSPLRDRGAETQYF. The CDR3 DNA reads TGTGCCAGCTCACCACTCCGGGACAGGGGGGCGGAGACCCAGTACTTC.

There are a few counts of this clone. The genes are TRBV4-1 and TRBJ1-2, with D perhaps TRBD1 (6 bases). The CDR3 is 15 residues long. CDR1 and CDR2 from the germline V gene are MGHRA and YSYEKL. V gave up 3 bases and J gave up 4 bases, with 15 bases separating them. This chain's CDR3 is CASSHPGEGSYGYTF. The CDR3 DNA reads TGCGCCAGCAGCCACCCAGGGGAGGGTAGCTATGGCTACACCTTC.

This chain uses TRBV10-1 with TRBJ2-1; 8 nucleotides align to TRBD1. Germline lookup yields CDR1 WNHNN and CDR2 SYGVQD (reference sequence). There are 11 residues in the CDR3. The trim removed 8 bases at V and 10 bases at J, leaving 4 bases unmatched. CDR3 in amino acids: CASSTGGEQFF. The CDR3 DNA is TGCGCCAGCTCCACAGGGGGGGAGCAGTTCTTC.